These 8 T cell receptor beta chains originate from one sample sequenced in a study of blood T cell repertoires in COVID-19. Sequencing used immunoSEQ multiplex PCR; TCRdb keeps in-frame clones, though not all of them. The sample carries around 100,000 clones, more than 80% recorded once. Sequenced material: peripheral blood. Receptor source: a human donor in a cohort sampled during active COVID-19.

The gene calls are TRBV5-8 and TRBJ1-1; D may be TRBD1 (5 bases). Trimming left V 1 base short and J 5 bases short, with 12 bases between. The CDR3 runs 14 residues. Germline-derived CDR1 and CDR2 are SGHTS and YDEGEE. The CDR3, as DNA: TGTGCCAGCAGCTTGCCCCAGGGTAGGACTGAAGCTTTCTTT. It encodes CASSLPQGRTEAFF. Combining the CDR3 with reference TRBV5-8 and TRBJ1-1 gives the whole variable domain EAGVTQSPTHLIKTRGQQATLRCSPISGHTSVYWYQQALGLGLQFLLWYDEGEERNRGNFPPRFSGRQFPNYSSELNVNALELEDSALYLCASSLPQGRTEAFFGQGTRLTVV.

V gene TRBV6-5 combines with J gene TRBJ1-1; D not resolved. V was trimmed by 7 bases and J by 7 bases, leaving 10 bases between them. Germline CDR1 reads MNHEY; CDR2 reads SVGAGI. The CDR3 sequence is 11 residues long. The CDR3, as DNA: TGTGCCAGCACCACGGGGTATGAAGCTTTCTTT. Its protein product is CASTTGYEAFF.

In DNA form, the CDR3 reads TGTGCCGCAACCCGCGATAACTATGGCTACACCTTC. Its protein is CAATRDNYGYTF. The chain is built from TRBV28 and TRBJ1-2; D uncertain. Germline CDR1 reads MDHEN; CDR2 reads SYDVKM. CDR3 length equals 12 residues. V gave up 11 bases and J gave up 1 base, with 11 bases separating them.

This chain uses TRBV28 with TRBJ1-1; D might be TRBD1 (5 bases). V lost 6 bases, J lost 0 bases, and 14 bases lay in between. The CDR3 runs to 15 residues. CDR1 and CDR2 from the germline V gene are MDHEN and SYDVKM. In DNA, the CDR3 is TGTGCCAGCAGGAGAGGCAGGGTATTGAACACTGAAGCTTTCTTT. As protein: CASRRGRVLNTEAFF.

The rearrangement uses TRBV10-2 and TRBJ1-2; D perhaps matches TRBD1 (5 bases). The germline CDR1 and CDR2 sequences are WSHSY and SAAADI. V lost 5 bases and J 2 bases, leaving 9 bases between the germline ends. CDR3 length equals 13 residues. The DNA of the CDR3 is TGCGCCAGCAGTTACGACAGAAACTATGGCTACACCTTC. The encoded protein is CASSYDRNYGYTF.

The chain carries TRBV13 and TRBJ1-2; weak D call: TRBD1 (6 bases). The CDR3 consists of 15 residues. Trimming took 6 bases from V and 6 from J, leaving 20 bases between them. Looked up from germline, CDR1 is PRHDT and CDR2 is FYEKMQ (reference sequence). CDR3: CASREWDNLGDGYTF. In nucleotides, the CDR3 is TGTGCCAGCAGGGAGTGGGACAACCTGGGGGATGGCTACACCTTC.

The chain recombines TRBV28 with TRBJ2-5; weak D call: TRBD2 (6 bases). CDR3 length: 15 amino acids. Germline V gene data show CDR1 as MDHEN and CDR2 as SYDVKM. Trimming removed 1 base from V and 4 bases from J, with 13 bases in between. As DNA, the CDR3 is TGTGCCAGCAGTTTATTAACGGGAGAAGGAGAGACCCAGTACTTC. Its translation: CASSLLTGEGETQYF.

This clone was counted once. The chain joins TRBV7-2 to TRBJ2-5; D not resolved. Deletions cut 2 bases from V and 1 base from J, with 5 bases between. CDR1 is SGHTA and CDR2 is FQGNSA in the germline V gene. This CDR3 comprises 13 residues. For the CDR3, the DNA is TGTGCCAGCAGCTTATCCCTCCAAGAGACCCAGTACTTC. It translates to CASSLSLQETQYF.